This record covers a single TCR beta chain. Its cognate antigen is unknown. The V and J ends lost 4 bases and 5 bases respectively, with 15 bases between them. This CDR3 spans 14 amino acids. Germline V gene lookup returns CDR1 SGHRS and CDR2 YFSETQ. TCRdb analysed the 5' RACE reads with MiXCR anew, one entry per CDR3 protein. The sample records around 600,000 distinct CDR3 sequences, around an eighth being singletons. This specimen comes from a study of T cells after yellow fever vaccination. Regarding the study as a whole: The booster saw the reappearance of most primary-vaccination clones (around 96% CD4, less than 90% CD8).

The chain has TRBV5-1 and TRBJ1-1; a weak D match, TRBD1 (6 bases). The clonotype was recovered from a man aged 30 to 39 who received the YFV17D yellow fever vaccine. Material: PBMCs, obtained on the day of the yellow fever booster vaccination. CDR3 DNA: TGCGCCAGCAGCCGTACAGGGAGGGGGACTGAAGCTTTCTTT. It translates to CASSRTGRGTEAFF.